This TCR beta chain was retrieved from a study of human T cells and chemical hapten exposure. General observations from the study: With alopecia, donors may have immune responses unlike healthy people's. Compared with pre-sensitization or healthy control sets, expanded TCRs clustered more. TCRs at a frequency above 1 in 1000 stayed unchanged with DPC sensitization.

This clonotype was observed a few times. The antigen is not known. Time point described: patch test 1, 2 weeks after DPC sensitization. Described treatment: therapeutic diphenylcyclopropenone sensitization with weekly scalp DPC. The CDR3 runs to 14 residues. Germline V gives CDR1 MNHNY, CDR2 SVGAGI (reference sequence). V dropped 4 bases and J dropped 7 bases, with 16 bases sitting between them. As processed by the authors: Counts of TCRs in each sample centred on a median of approximately 96,000 and extended from roughly 25,000 to 750,000. TCRdb reprocessed the RACE reads via MiXCR and lists one record per CDR3 protein. Clone size and V and J calls follow TCRdb, not the original study. The sample has 150,000 to 200,000 distinct CDR3 sequences, approximately 15% seen once.

The sample was whole blood, taken in connection with sensitization to the hapten diphenylcyclopropenone (DPC). The chain uses TRBV6-6 and TRBJ2-5, with D perhaps assigned TRBD1 or TRBD2 (5 bases each). The TCR originated in a woman younger than 45 with alopecia areata. Some clones in this sample may be carry-over from other donors' samples. The DNA for the CDR3 is TGTGCCAGCAGTTCAGGGACGGGTACAACGACCCAGTACTTC. It translates to CASSSGTGTTTQYF.